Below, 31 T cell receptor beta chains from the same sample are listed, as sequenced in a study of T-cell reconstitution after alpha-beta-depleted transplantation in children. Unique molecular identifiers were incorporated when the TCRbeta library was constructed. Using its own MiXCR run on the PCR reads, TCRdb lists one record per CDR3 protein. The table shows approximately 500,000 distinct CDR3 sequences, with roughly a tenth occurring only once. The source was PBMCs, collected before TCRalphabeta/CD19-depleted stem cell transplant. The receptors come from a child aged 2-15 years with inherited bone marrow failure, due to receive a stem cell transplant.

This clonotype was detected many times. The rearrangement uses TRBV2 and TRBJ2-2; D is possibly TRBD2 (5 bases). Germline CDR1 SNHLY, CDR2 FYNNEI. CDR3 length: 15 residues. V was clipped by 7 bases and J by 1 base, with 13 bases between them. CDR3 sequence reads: CASMEREWNTGELFF. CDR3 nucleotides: TGTGCCAGCATGGAGAGGGAATGGAACACCGGGGAGCTGTTTTTT.

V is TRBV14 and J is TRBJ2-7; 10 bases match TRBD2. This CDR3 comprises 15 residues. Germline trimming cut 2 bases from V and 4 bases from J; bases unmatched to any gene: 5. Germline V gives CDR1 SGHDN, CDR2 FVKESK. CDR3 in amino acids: CASSQTSGMIYEQYF. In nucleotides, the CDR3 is TGTGCCAGCAGCCAAACTAGCGGGATGATATACGAGCAGTACTTC.

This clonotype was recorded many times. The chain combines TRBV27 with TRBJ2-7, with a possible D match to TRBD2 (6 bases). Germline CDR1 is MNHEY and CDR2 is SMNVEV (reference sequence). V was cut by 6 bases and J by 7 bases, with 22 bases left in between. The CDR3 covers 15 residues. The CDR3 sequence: CASSPTRGYSAEQYF. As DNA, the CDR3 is TGTGCCAGCAGCCCTACCCGGGGGTATAGCGCAGAGCAGTACTTC.

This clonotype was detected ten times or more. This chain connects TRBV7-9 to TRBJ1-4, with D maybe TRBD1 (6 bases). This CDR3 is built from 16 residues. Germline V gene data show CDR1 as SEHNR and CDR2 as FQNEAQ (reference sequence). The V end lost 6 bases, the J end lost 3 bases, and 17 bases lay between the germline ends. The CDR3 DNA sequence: TGTGCCAGCAGGGCTGATTGGGGGCAGGCTAATGAAAAACTGTTTTTT. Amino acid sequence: CASRADWGQANEKLFF.

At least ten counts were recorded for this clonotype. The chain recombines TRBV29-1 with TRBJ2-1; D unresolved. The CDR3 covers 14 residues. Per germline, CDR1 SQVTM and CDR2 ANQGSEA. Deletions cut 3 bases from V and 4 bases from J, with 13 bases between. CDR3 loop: CSVDGLDEYNEQFF. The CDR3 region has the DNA TGCAGCGTTGATGGGCTCGACGAGTACAATGAGCAGTTCTTC.

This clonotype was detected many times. The CDR3 reads CASSTGNEKLFF. The CDR3 DNA sequence: TGTGCCAGCAGCACTGGTAATGAAAAACTGTTTTTT. The chain carries TRBV7-9 and TRBJ1-4; D unclear. Trimming stripped 5 bases from V and 4 bases from J, with 5 bases between. Germline assignment: CDR1 SEHNR and CDR2 FQNEAQ (reference sequence). This CDR3 contains 12 residues.

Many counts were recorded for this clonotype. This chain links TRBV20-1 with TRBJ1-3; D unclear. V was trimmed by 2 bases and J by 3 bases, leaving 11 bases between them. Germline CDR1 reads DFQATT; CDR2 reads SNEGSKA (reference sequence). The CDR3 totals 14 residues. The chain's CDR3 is CSARSDRYGNTIYF. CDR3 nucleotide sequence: TGCAGTGCTAGAAGCGATCGGTATGGAAACACCATATATTTT.

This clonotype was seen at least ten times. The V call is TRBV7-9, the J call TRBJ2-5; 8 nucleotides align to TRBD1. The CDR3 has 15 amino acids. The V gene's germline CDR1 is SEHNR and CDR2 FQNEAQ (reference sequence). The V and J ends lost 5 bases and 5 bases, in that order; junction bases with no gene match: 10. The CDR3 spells CASSPPDRVRETQYF. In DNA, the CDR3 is TGTGCCAGCAGCCCACCGGACAGGGTGCGGGAGACCCAGTACTTC.

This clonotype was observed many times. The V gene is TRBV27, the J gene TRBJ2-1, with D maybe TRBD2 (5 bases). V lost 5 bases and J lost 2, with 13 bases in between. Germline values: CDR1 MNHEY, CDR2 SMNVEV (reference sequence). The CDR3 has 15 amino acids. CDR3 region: CASSQATRAYNEQFF. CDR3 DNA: TGTGCCAGCAGTCAAGCAACTAGGGCCTACAATGAGCAGTTCTTC.

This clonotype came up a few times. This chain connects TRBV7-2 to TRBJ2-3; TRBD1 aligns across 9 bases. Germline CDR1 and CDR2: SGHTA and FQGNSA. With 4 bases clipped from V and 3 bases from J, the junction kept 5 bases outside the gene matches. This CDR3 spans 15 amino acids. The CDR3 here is CASSSRDRATDTQYF. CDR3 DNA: TGTGCCAGCAGCTCACGGGACAGGGCAACAGATACGCAGTATTTT.

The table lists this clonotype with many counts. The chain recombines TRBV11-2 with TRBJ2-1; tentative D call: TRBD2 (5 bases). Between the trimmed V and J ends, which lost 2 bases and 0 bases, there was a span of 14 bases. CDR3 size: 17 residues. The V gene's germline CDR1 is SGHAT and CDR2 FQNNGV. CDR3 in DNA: TGTGCCAGCAGCTTAATGCTCTCGGGAAGCTCCTACAATGAGCAGTTCTTC. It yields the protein CASSLMLSGSSYNEQFF.

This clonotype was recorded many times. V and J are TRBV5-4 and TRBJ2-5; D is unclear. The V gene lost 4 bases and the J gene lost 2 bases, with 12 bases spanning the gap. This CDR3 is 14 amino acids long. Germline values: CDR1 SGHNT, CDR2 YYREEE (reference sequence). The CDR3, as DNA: TGTGCCAGCAGCCCGGACCGCGCACAAGAGACCCAGTACTTC. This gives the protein CASSPDRAQETQYF.

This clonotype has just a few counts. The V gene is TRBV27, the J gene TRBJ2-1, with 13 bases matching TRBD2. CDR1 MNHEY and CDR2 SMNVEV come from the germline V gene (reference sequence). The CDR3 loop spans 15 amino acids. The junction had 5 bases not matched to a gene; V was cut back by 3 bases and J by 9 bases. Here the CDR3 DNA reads TGTGCCAGCAGTTTTGGACTAGCGGGAGCCCCTGAGCAGTTCTTC. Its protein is CASSFGLAGAPEQFF.

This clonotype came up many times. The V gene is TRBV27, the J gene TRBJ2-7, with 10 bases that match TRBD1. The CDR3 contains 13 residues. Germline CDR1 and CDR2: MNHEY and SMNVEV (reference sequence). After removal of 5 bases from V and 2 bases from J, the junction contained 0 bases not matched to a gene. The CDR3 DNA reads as TGTGCCAGCAGTGGGACAGGGGCCTACGAGCAGTACTTC. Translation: CASSGTGAYEQYF.

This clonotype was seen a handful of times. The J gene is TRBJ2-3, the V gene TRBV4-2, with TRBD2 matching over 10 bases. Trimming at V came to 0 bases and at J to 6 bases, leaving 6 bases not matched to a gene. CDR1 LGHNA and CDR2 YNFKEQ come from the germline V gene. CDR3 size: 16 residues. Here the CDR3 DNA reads TGTGCCAGCAGCCAAGAGCCTAGCGGGAGAAGGGATACGCAGTATTTT. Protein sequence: CASSQEPSGRRDTQYF.

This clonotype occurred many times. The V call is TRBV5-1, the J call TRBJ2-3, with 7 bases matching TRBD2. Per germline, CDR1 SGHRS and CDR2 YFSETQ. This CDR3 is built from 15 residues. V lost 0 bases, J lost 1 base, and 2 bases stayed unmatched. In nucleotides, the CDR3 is TGCGCCAGCAGCTTGGCTCTAGCGGGCACAGATACGCAGTATTTT. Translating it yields CASSLALAGTDTQYF.

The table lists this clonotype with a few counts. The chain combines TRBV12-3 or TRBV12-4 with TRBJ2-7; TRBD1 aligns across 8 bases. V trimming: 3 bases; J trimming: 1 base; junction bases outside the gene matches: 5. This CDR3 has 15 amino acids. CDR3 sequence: CASSFTGTGSYEQYF. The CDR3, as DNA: TGTGCCAGCAGTTTCACCGGGACAGGATCCTACGAGCAGTACTTC.

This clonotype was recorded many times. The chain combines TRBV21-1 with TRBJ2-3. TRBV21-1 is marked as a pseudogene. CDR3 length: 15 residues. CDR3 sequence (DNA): TGTGCCAGCAGCAAAAAATCTCGAGTGGTGGATACGCAGTATTTT. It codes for CASSKKSRVVDTQYF.

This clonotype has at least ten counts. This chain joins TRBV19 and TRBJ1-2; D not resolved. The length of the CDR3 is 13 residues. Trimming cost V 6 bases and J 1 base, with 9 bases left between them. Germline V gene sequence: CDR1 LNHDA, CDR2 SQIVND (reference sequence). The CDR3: CASRGRDNYGYTF. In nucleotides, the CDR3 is TGTGCCAGTAGGGGTCGGGATAACTATGGCTACACCTTC.

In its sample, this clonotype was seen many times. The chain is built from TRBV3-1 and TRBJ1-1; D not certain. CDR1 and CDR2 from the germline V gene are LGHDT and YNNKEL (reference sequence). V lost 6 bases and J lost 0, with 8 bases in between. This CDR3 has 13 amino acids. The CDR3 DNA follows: TGTGCCAGCAGTCAGATATTGAACACTGAAGCTTTCTTT. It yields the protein CASSQILNTEAFF.

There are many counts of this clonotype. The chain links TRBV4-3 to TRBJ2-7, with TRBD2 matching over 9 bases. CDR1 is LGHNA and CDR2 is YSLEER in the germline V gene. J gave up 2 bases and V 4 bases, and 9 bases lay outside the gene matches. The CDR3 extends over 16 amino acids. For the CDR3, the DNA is TGCGCCAGCAGCCTCATAGGGCTAGCGGGGACCTACGAGCAGTACTTC. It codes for CASSLIGLAGTYEQYF.

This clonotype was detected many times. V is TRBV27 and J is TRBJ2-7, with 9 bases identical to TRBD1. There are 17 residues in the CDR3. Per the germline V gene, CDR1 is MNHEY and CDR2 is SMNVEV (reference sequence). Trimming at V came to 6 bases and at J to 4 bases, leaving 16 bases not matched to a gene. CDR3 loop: CASSFGPGTGLPYEQYF. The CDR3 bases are TGTGCCAGCAGCTTTGGGCCCGGGACAGGGCTACCTTACGAGCAGTACTTC.

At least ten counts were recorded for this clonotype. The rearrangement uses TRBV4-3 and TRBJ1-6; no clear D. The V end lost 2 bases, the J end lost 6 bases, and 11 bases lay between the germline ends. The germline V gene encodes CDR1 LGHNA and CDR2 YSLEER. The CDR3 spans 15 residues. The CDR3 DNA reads TGCGCCAGCAGCCAATTTCGTAACCCTAATTCACCCCTCCACTTT. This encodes CASSQFRNPNSPLHF.

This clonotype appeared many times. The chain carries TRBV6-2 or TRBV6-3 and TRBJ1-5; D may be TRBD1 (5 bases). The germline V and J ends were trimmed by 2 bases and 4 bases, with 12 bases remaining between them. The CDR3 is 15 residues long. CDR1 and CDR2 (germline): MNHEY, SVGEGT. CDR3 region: CASSYVDTDNQPQHF. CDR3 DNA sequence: TGTGCCAGCAGTTACGTGGACACTGATAATCAGCCCCAGCATTTT.

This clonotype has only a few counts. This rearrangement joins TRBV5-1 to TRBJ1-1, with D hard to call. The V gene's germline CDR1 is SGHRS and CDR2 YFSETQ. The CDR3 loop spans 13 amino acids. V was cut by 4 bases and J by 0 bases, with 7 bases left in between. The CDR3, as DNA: TGCGCCAGCAGCCATTACATGAACACTGAAGCTTTCTTT. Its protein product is CASSHYMNTEAFF.

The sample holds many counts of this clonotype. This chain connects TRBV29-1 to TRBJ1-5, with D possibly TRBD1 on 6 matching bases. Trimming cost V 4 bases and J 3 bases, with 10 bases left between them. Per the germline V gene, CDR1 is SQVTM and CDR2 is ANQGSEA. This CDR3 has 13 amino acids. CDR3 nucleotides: TGCAGCGTTGGAGGGGGGGCCAATCAGCCCCAGCATTTT. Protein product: CSVGGGANQPQHF.

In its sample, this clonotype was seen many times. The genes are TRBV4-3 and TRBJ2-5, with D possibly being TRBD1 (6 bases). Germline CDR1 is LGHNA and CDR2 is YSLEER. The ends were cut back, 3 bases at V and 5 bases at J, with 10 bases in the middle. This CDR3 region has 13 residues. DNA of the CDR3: TGCGCCAGCAGCCATGACAGGTGGGAGACCCAGTACTTC. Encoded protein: CASSHDRWETQYF.

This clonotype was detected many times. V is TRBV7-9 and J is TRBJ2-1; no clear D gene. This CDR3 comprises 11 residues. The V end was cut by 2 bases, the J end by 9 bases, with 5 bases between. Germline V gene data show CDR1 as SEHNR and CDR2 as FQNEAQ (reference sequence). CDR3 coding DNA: TGTGCCAGCAGCTTAAAGGGTGAGCAGTTCTTC. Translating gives CASSLKGEQFF.

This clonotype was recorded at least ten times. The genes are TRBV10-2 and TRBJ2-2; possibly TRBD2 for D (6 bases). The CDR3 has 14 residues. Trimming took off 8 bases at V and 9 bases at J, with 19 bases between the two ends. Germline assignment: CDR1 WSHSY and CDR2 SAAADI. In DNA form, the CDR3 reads TGCGCCAGCTCGACTAGAGTGATGAGCCGGGAGCTGTTTTTT. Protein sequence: CASSTRVMSRELFF.

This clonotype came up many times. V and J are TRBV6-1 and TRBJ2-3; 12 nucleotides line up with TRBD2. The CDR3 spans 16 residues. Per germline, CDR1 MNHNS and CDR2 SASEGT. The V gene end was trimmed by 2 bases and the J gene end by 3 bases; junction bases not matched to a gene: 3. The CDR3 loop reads CASSERGLAGTDTQYF. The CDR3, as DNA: TGTGCCAGCAGTGAAAGAGGACTAGCGGGAACAGATACGCAGTATTTT.

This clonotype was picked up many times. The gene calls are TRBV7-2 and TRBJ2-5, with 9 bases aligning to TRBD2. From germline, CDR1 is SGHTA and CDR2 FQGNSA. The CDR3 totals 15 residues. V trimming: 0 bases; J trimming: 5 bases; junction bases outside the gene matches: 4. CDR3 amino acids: CASSLAGGRGETQYF. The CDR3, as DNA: TGTGCCAGCAGCTTAGCGGGCGGGAGGGGGGAGACCCAGTACTTC.